A selection of T cell receptor beta chains follows, all from one sample in a study of blood T cell repertoires in COVID-19. TCRdb's copy holds only in-frame clones and misses some; the assay was immunoSEQ multiplex PCR. The table shows 84,000 or so clones, with 60% to 80% occurring only once. Sequences were obtained from peripheral blood. The receptor source for this set is a man aged 60-69 years with COVID-19, enrolled during active disease. Both conserved end residues are part of each CDR3. The order of the fields is CDR3 protein, J gene, V gene.

CASSPSGPMNTEAFF TRBJ1-1 TRBV5-1
CASSTRQGAQTEAFF TRBJ1-1 TRBV6-2/TRBV6-3
CASSLGDRTYGYTF TRBJ1-2 TRBV5-1
CASSLRTSSNEQFF TRBJ2-1 TRBV7-2
CASSLPGQATNYGYTF TRBJ1-2 TRBV14
CAWSGAGEGTDTQYF TRBJ2-3 TRBV30
CASSPIEVGGESAFF TRBJ1-1 TRBV9
CATRLAGGESTDTQYF TRBJ2-3 TRBV19
CASSLAGPLAGVSYNEQFF TRBJ2-1 TRBV7-8
CASSPGAGVADTQYF TRBJ2-3 TRBV7-2
CATSSDPNRKNTEAFF TRBJ1-1 TRBV15
CASSVDSGNQPQHF TRBJ1-5 TRBV9
CASSYEEVGSNEQFF TRBJ2-1 TRBV6-5
CASGLDSTGNTEAFF TRBJ1-1 TRBV9
CASSLALNNQPQHF TRBJ1-5 TRBV4-1
CASSFRTGANTEAFF TRBJ1-1 TRBV27
CASSVQERTGRDNQPQHF TRBJ1-5 TRBV6-1
CASSWGDSGANVLTF TRBJ2-6 TRBV6-5
CASTLEEAGDQPQHF TRBJ1-5 TRBV2
CASSLKVGTINF TRBJ2-3 TRBV7-3
CASRPDRATATGELFF TRBJ2-2 TRBV7-8
CASSLRVGGSTDTQYF TRBJ2-3 TRBV11-2
CATSRDMQGANEKLFF TRBJ1-4 TRBV15
CASRTGVNTEAFF TRBJ1-1 TRBV19
CATKAAGATNEKLFF TRBJ1-4 TRBV5-4
CASSAPGGSHEQYF TRBJ2-7 TRBV7-6
CASKPSRNQPQHF TRBJ1-5 TRBV19
CASKGQLATNEKLFF TRBJ1-4 TRBV2
CASSIPDGGYTF TRBJ1-2 TRBV5-1
CASRETGITEAFF TRBJ1-1 TRBV2
CASSLDGDRGETQYF TRBJ2-5 TRBV5-4
CASSSRVAGATGTQYF TRBJ2-5 TRBV3-1/TRBV3-2
CASSLGQGSEKLFF TRBJ1-4 TRBV5-1
CASSNRGGSYEQYF TRBJ2-7 TRBV19
CASSLSWLAGGFGTGELFF TRBJ2-2 TRBV7-3
CASTRDRGGYSNQPQHF TRBJ1-5 TRBV9
CASSLSPPETQYF TRBJ2-5 TRBV7-2
CASLRSETQYF TRBJ2-5 TRBV6-6
CASSRDRLPEAFF TRBJ1-1 TRBV6-5
CASSWGTGNEKLFF TRBJ1-4 TRBV5-4
CAWSNPSPGANQPQHF TRBJ1-5 TRBV30
CASSWTENYGYTF TRBJ1-2 TRBV7-9
CASSLDSPAGTDTQYF TRBJ2-3 TRBV5-1
CASSRQGADEQYF TRBJ2-7 TRBV6-6
CASSTGQGGNYGYTF TRBJ1-2 TRBV9
CASSRTSSGTDTQYF TRBJ2-3 TRBV7-9
CASSATLVAGGHEQFF TRBJ2-1 TRBV11-2
CASSSHGQGLRYDGYTF TRBJ1-2 TRBV6-2/TRBV6-3
CASSSDSNYGYTF TRBJ1-2 TRBV6-2/TRBV6-3
CASSISSGTPDTQYF TRBJ2-3 TRBV19
CASSWTYNSPLHF TRBJ1-6 TRBV5-1